This T cell receptor beta chain is from a study of regulatory T cells in long-lasting Graves disease. iRepertoire HTBI primers and Arm-PCR of CDR3 regions built TCR beta libraries. TCRdb reprocessed the multiplex PCR reads with MiXCR, giving one entry per CDR3 protein. The table has fewer than 550,000 distinct CDR3 sequences, roughly 15% seen once; the top ten hold roughly 23%. Stated time point: newly diagnosed GD, antithyroid drugs for less than 3 months. RNA isolated from PBMCs was used to make the TCR library. This clonotype was detected many times. Germline-derived CDR1 and CDR2 are SGHAT and FQNNGV. The CDR3 is 15 amino acids. V shed 5 bases and J 5 bases; nucleotides not matched to a gene: 5. These same records also appear under a second study, on T cells in Graves' hyperthyroidism and ophthalmopathy. From that study: Hyperthyroidism in the patients, aged 18 to 65, was newly diagnosed and under 2 months in duration.

The clonotype was recovered from a woman aged 18-29 years with Graves disease. Sequences were derived from peripheral blood mononuclear cells (PBMCs), sampled at new diagnosis, from a patient treated with antithyroid drugs. V and J are TRBV11-2 and TRBJ2-2; 10 bases match TRBD2. Here the CDR3 reads CASSPGTSDTGELFF. In nucleotides, the CDR3 is TGTGCCAGCAGCCCTGGGACTAGCGATACCGGGGAGCTGTTTTTT.